Listed here are 30 T cell receptor beta chains from one sample, sequenced in a study of blood T cell repertoires in COVID-19 (dated by TCRdb to 2020 to 2022). Library construction relied on the immunoSEQ multiplex PCR assay. Here the immuneACCESS table is served through TCRdb, limited to in-frame sequences with V and J called. Missing clones are a known gap in these copies; in checked studies unresolved V genes cover under half, and the rest lacks a known reason. The sample data list about 100,000 clones, and roughly 87% of these were observed just once. The top ten clonotypes cover 6.5% to 8% of the sample. The sequencing sample was made of peripheral blood. The receptors here all came from a young man in a cohort sampled during active COVID-19.

The chain uses TRBV5-1 and TRBJ2-5; TRBD1 matches at 7 bases. Trimming cost V 4 bases and J 4 bases; bases outside gene matches: 7. Germline assignment: CDR1 SGHRS and CDR2 YFSETQ. This CDR3 is 14 amino acids long. The CDR3 DNA follows: TGCGCCAGCAGCCTCCGGACAGGCAGAGAGACCCAGTACTTC. Translation gives CASSLRTGRETQYF.

The CDR3 nucleotides read TGTGCCAGCAGCCAAGATGTGGACAGGGGAGGACTGTTTTTT. This sequence encodes CASSQDVDRGGLFF. The rearrangement links TRBV3-1 (or the pseudogene TRBV3-2) to TRBJ1-4, with 9 positions matching TRBD1. Unmatched junction bases numbered 6, after V lost 0 bases and J lost 13 bases. Germline V gene sequence: CDR1 LGHDT, CDR2 YNNKEL (reference sequence). CDR3 size: 14 residues.

V usage is TRBV3-1 (or the pseudogene TRBV3-2) and J usage is TRBJ1-1, with TRBD1 identical over 7 bases. Looked up from germline, CDR1 is LGHDT and CDR2 is YNNKEL (reference sequence). V lost 5 bases to trimming and J lost 1 base; unmatched junction nucleotides: 7. The CDR3 covers 15 residues. Here the CDR3 DNA reads TGTGCCAGCAGCTACTCGTGGACAGGGAACACTGAAGCTTTCTTT. It is translated as CASSYSWTGNTEAFF.

With regard to this clone: The sample has other DNA sequences that encode this CDR3 too. In nucleotides, the CDR3 is TGTGCCAGCAGCGTAGGGACCAGCGGGGGGATACAAGAGACCCAGTACTTC. Translated, it gives CASSVGTSGGIQETQYF. The J gene is TRBJ2-5, the V gene TRBV9, with 9 bases lining up with TRBD2. V was clipped by 0 bases and J by 2 bases; unmatched bases: 8. Germline CDR1 is SGDLS and CDR2 is YYNGEE. The CDR3 is made up of 17 amino acids. The whole variable domain, filled in from reference TRBV9 and TRBJ2-5, reads DSGVTQTPKHLITATGQRVTLRCSPRSGDLSVYWYQQSLDQGLQFLIQYYNGEERAKGNILERFSAQQFPDLHSELNLSSLELGDSALYFCASSVGTSGGIQETQYFGPGTRLLVL.

V usage is TRBV4-1 and J usage is TRBJ2-7; 8 nucleotides line up with TRBD1. The V gene's germline CDR1 is MGHRA and CDR2 YSYEKL. The V segment lost 4 bases and the J segment 4 bases; nucleotides outside the gene matches: 9. This CDR3 is built from 15 residues. CDR3 sequence (DNA): TGCGCCAGCAGCCGCTATTTGGACAGGGAGTACGAGCAGTACTTC. It codes for CASSRYLDREYEQYF.

J is TRBJ1-2 and V is TRBV2; TRBD1 agrees at 7 bases. This CDR3 spans 13 amino acids. The trim removed 6 bases at V and 6 bases at J, leaving 7 bases unmatched. Per the germline V gene, CDR1 is SNHLY and CDR2 is FYNNEI. This CDR3 is CASRGWDSHGYTF. CDR3 in DNA: TGTGCCAGCAGGGGGTGGGACAGCCATGGCTACACCTTC. Looking up the rest from reference TRBV2 and TRBJ1-2 gives the full variable domain: EPEVTQTPSHQVTQMGQEVILRCVPISNHLYFYWYRQILGQKVEFLVSFYNNEISEKSEIFDDQFSVERPDGSNFTLKIRSTKLEDSAMYFCASRGWDSHGYTFGSGTRLTVV.

V and J are TRBV7-6 and TRBJ2-1, with 13 bases aligning to TRBD2. Trimming removed 5 bases from V and 10 bases from J; junction bases left unmatched: 11. Germline CDR1 SGHVS, CDR2 FNYEAQ. CDR3 size: 16 residues. CDR3 region: CASSHITSGGADEQFF. CDR3 DNA: TGTGCCAGCAGCCACATCACTAGCGGGGGGGCGGACGAGCAGTTCTTC.

Note on this clone: One end of the junction does not line up with germline, which may come from a read error. The chain recombines TRBV11-2 with TRBJ2-5, with D tentatively TRBD2 (7 bases). Germline V gene sequence: CDR1 SGHAT, CDR2 FQNNGV. This CDR3 is built from 16 residues. CDR3 nucleotide sequence: TGTGCCAGCAGCTTAGGTGTTGAGGGGGGGGAGAGGCCCCGGGACTTC. Its translation is CASSLGVEGGERPRDF.

In its sample, this clone was seen a few times. The gene calls are TRBV19 and TRBJ2-5; 7 positions match TRBD2. The germline V gene encodes CDR1 LNHDA and CDR2 SQIVND (reference sequence). The CDR3 consists of 16 residues. V shed 5 bases, J shed 5 bases, and the junction held 14 bases outside the gene matches. CDR3 region: CASSSDTSVGKETQYF. The CDR3 nucleotides read TGTGCCAGTAGTTCGGATACTAGCGTGGGTAAGGAGACCCAGTACTTC.

This clone was detected only a few times. This chain uses TRBV10-1 with TRBJ1-6, with D tentatively TRBD1 (5 bases). The CDR3 extends over 13 amino acids. Germline V CDR1 and CDR2: WNHNN, SYGVQD (reference sequence). The V end lost 7 bases, the J end lost 7 bases, and 11 bases lay between the germline ends. CDR3 amino acids: CASNDSENSPLHF. DNA for the CDR3: TGCGCCAGCAATGACAGCGAAAATTCACCCCTCCACTTT.

The CDR3 DNA reads as TGTGCCAGTACAGGGACAGGGGGCGCGGGTAACTATGGCTACACCTTC. This encodes CASTGTGGAGNYGYTF. The V call is TRBV19, the J call TRBJ1-2; 12 nucleotides match TRBD1. The V and J ends lost 7 bases and 1 base, in that order; junction bases with no gene match: 7. This CDR3 region has 16 residues. Germline CDR1 reads LNHDA; CDR2 reads SQIVND (reference sequence).

The chain is built from TRBV4-1 and TRBJ2-1; 12 bases agree with TRBD2. Trimming at V came to 1 base and at J to 1 base, leaving 2 bases not matched to a gene. The CDR3 consists of 17 residues. Germline V gene sequence: CDR1 MGHRA, CDR2 YSYEKL. Written as DNA, the CDR3 is TGCGCCAGCAGCCAAGCTCTAGCGGGGGGGTCCTACAATGAGCAGTTCTTC. Translating gives CASSQALAGGSYNEQFF.

Here the CDR3 reads CASGQGYGYTF. CDR3 bases: TGTGCCAGCGGACAGGGGTATGGCTACACCTTC. This chain links TRBV6-5 with TRBJ1-2; 9 positions match TRBD1. Losses at the gene ends were 8 bases for V and 5 bases for J; bases not matched to a gene: 0. The CDR3 runs 11 residues. Germline V lookup: CDR1 MNHEY, CDR2 SVGAGI.

The chain employs TRBV19 and TRBJ2-5; D is ambiguous. The CDR3 has 14 residues. V gave up 3 bases and J gave up 1 base, with 9 bases separating them. Germline loops: CDR1 LNHDA, CDR2 SQIVND (reference sequence). The CDR3 DNA reads as TGTGCCAGTAGTATGGCTCTTTCCCAAGAGACCCAGTACTTC. Amino acids: CASSMALSQETQYF.

In nucleotides, the CDR3 is TGTGCCAGCTCCCCGACTCGGCCCAGGCAGGGGTTTCTTGAAAAACTGTTTTTT. This sequence encodes CASSPTRPRQGFLEKLFF. The chain joins TRBV18 to TRBJ1-4, with a weak D call TRBD1 (6 bases). V gave up 6 bases and J gave up 7 bases, with 27 bases separating them. The CDR3 is 18 residues long. The germline CDR1 and CDR2 sequences are KGHSH and LQKENI. Supplemented by reference TRBV18 and TRBJ1-4, the full variable domain reads NAGVMQNPRHLVRRRGQEARLRCSPMKGHSHVYWYRQLPEEGLKFMVYLQKENIIDESGMPKERFSAEFPKEGPSILRIQQVVRGDSAAYFCASSPTRPRQGFLEKLFFGSGTQLSVL.

The chain has TRBV19 and TRBJ2-3, with TRBD2 matching over 15 bases. The V gene end was trimmed by 3 bases and the J gene end by 6 bases; junction bases not matched to a gene: 1. Germline CDR1 reads LNHDA; CDR2 reads SQIVND (reference sequence). The CDR3 extends over 15 amino acids. In DNA form, the CDR3 reads TGTGCCAGTAGTATCGGACTAGCGGGGGGGGATACGCAGTATTTT. Protein sequence: CASSIGLAGGDTQYF.

The CDR3 here is CASSLGQGFYGYTF. The CDR3, as DNA: TGCGCCAGCAGCTTGGGACAGGGATTCTATGGCTACACCTTC. The chain combines TRBV5-1 with TRBJ1-2, with 7 bases aligning to TRBD1. V lost 0 bases, J lost 4 bases, and 3 bases stayed unmatched. Germline V gene sequence: CDR1 SGHRS, CDR2 YFSETQ. The length of the CDR3 is 14 residues.

The CDR3: CASSWEGRDTEAFF. CDR3 nucleotide sequence: TGTGCCAGCAGCTGGGAGGGTCGGGACACTGAAGCTTTCTTT. The chain uses TRBV7-9 and TRBJ1-1; D not resolved. V dropped 4 bases and J dropped 3 bases, with 12 bases sitting between them. The germline V gene encodes CDR1 SEHNR and CDR2 FQNEAQ (reference sequence). The CDR3 has 14 amino acids.

The sample holds one count of this clone. V usage is TRBV28 and J usage is TRBJ2-5; 7 nucleotides match TRBD2. Germline CDR1 reads MDHEN; CDR2 reads SYDVKM. The CDR3 is 16 amino acids. The V segment lost 1 base and the J segment 1 base; nucleotides outside the gene matches: 6. The CDR3: CASSLFGLAAQETQYF. The DNA of the CDR3 is TGTGCCAGCAGTTTATTTGGCCTAGCGGCCCAAGAGACCCAGTACTTC.

V is TRBV11-2 and J is TRBJ2-1, with 8 bases that match TRBD1. V trimming: 3 bases; J trimming: 5 bases; junction bases outside the gene matches: 3. The CDR3 runs 14 residues. Germline assignment: CDR1 SGHAT and CDR2 FQNNGV. The CDR3 region is CASSFTTGDNEQFF. The CDR3 DNA is TGTGCCAGCAGCTTCACGACAGGGGACAATGAGCAGTTCTTC.

The rearrangement joins TRBV18 to TRBJ2-5, with D possibly being TRBD1 (5 bases). The germline CDR1 and CDR2 sequences are KGHSH and LQKENI. V gave up 1 base and J gave up 4 bases, with 10 bases separating them. This CDR3 is built from 14 residues. The CDR3 nucleotides read TGTGCCAGCTCACCACAACAGGCCTCAGAGACCCAGTACTTC. Amino acid sequence: CASSPQQASETQYF.

The genes are TRBV6-1 and TRBJ1-5; D remains ambiguous. There are 13 residues in the CDR3. Germline loops: CDR1 MNHNS, CDR2 SASEGT. Trimming shortened V by 3 bases and J by 4 bases, and 7 bases separated the two germline ends. The CDR3 DNA is TGTGCCAGCAGTGATCTCAGGAATCAGCCCCAGCATTTT. This sequence encodes CASSDLRNQPQHF.

The V gene is TRBV6-5, the J gene TRBJ1-5; no definite D call. The CDR3 covers 14 residues. Trimming took off 6 bases at V and 2 bases at J, with 11 bases between the two ends. The germline V gene has CDR1 MNHEY and CDR2 SVGAGI. The CDR3 nucleotides are TGTGCCAGCAGCGGACGGGGTGGCAATCAGCCCCAGCATTTT. Protein: CASSGRGGNQPQHF.

This clone was recorded only once. The rearrangement links TRBV27 to TRBJ1-2; TRBD1 aligns across 7 bases. CDR3 length: 15 residues. CDR1 is MNHEY and CDR2 is SMNVEV in the germline V gene (reference sequence). The J segment lost 3 bases and the V segment lost 6 bases, leaving 10 bases of the junction unmatched. This CDR3 reads CASRSLGGADYGYTF. CDR3 bases: TGTGCCAGCAGATCTCTAGGGGGCGCCGACTATGGCTACACCTTC.

The V call is TRBV6-5, the J call TRBJ1-1, with D possibly matching TRBD1 (6 bases). The CDR3 is 12 amino acids. Germline CDR1 reads MNHEY; CDR2 reads SVGAGI. Trimming shortened V by 7 bases and J by 3 bases, and 9 bases separated the two germline ends. The CDR3 is CASNTGYTEAFF. The CDR3 DNA reads TGTGCCAGCAATACAGGGTACACTGAAGCTTTCTTT.

V gene TRBV10-3 combines with J gene TRBJ2-7, with D perhaps TRBD2 (7 bases). CDR3 size: 14 residues. The germline V and J ends were trimmed by 3 bases and 5 bases, with 14 bases remaining between them. Per the germline V gene, CDR1 is ENHRY and CDR2 is SYGVKD. The chain's CDR3 is CAISDPGGPHEQYF. The CDR3 bases are TGTGCCATCAGTGACCCCGGGGGGCCCCACGAGCAGTACTTC.

The rearrangement joins TRBV7-9 to TRBJ2-2; possibly TRBD1 for D (6 bases). The CDR3 has 16 residues. From germline, CDR1 is SEHNR and CDR2 FQNEAQ (reference sequence). V lost 5 bases and J lost 3, with 16 bases in between. CDR3 in DNA: TGTGCCAGCAGCCCCGACTGGGGGCGAGACACCGGGGAGCTGTTTTTT. This encodes CASSPDWGRDTGELFF.

The gene calls are TRBV9 and TRBJ1-6, with D uncertain. Germline CDR1 reads SGDLS; CDR2 reads YYNGEE. The CDR3 totals 16 residues. Trimming stripped 0 bases from V and 9 bases from J, with 16 bases between. In DNA, the CDR3 is TGTGCCAGCAGCGTAGGTCTCCGGAGTTCGGGTTCACCCCTCCACTTT. The encoded protein is CASSVGLRSSGSPLHF.

V and J are TRBV18 and TRBJ2-7; 9 nucleotides line up with TRBD1. V was pared by 3 bases and J by 3 bases, with 3 bases of the junction left unmatched. Germline assignment: CDR1 KGHSH and CDR2 LQKENI. CDR3 length: 14 amino acids. In DNA form, the CDR3 reads TGTGCCAGCTCACCCGGGACAGGGCGCTACGAGCAGTACTTC. It is translated as CASSPGTGRYEQYF.

The chain uses TRBV6-2 or TRBV6-3 and TRBJ2-7, with D maybe TRBD2 (6 bases). Germline-derived CDR1 and CDR2 are MNHEY and SVGEGT. Trimming cost V 2 bases and J 3 bases, with 11 bases left between them. The CDR3 consists of 14 residues. CDR3 sequence (DNA): TGTGCCAGCAGTTACCTGGCGCGGGACTACGAGCAGTACTTC. It codes for CASSYLARDYEQYF.